This T cell receptor beta chain came from a study of early stage breast cancer tumors. Overall study context: ER+/PR+/HER2- status applied to about 70% of the 16 invasive breast tumors. General observations from the study: Enriched TCRB sequences shared across patients were mostly commonly generated sequences. Comparing each tissue with blood distinguished tumor from normal in 14 of 16 patients. Compared with adjacent normal breast, tumors showed around 2.5-fold denser, more clonal T cells.

Trimming took off 5 bases at V and 2 bases at J, with 16 bases between the two ends. The CDR3 runs 15 residues. Germline-derived CDR1 and CDR2 are LGHNA and YSLEER. In regard to this clone: Its specificity is not known.

Method: immunoSEQ multiplex PCR; TCRdb's copy keeps in-frame clones and lacks some. The sample lists 25,000 to 35,000 clones; around 67% were seen once. The source of this sequence is a person aged 35-50 years with breast cancer. Sequencing was done on a sample of blood. This sequence joins TRBV4-3 and TRBJ2-7, with D perhaps TRBD2 (6 bases). The CDR3 is CASSVRHGRPYEQYF. The CDR3 DNA sequence: TGCGCCAGCAGCGTCCGCCACGGGAGACCCTACGAGCAGTACTTC.